This is a list of T cell receptor beta chains from one sample in a study of sequential checkpoint blockade in melanoma. Profiling relied on immunoSEQ multiplex PCR, and the TCRdb table lists in-frame clones only, not all of them. The sample lists fewer than 35,000 clones, 60% to 80% occurring once. The sample consisted of CD8+ T cells sorted from blood (inferred from file names), taken from a patient given nivolumab and ipilimumab in sequence. These TCRs come from a human donor with melanoma. The CDR3 runs from the conserved cysteine through the conserved F or W. D genes are given only for firm matches. Clone size, where shown, is once, few, many, or a class for clones that have expanded.

V gene	D gene	clone size	J gene	CDR3 protein	CDR3 DNA
TRBV10-3	TRBD1	.	TRBJ1-1	CAITGTGYTEAFF	TGTGCCATCACCGGGACAGGGTACACTGAAGCTTTCTTT
TRBV5-5	TRBD1	.	TRBJ2-7	CASRGGQGIEQYF	TGTGCCAGCAGGGGCGGACAGGGGATTGAGCAGTACTTC
TRBV18	.	.	TRBJ2-7	CASSPNSYEQYF	TGTGCCAGCTCCCCTAATTCCTACGAGCAGTACTTC
TRBV29-1	TRBD2	.	TRBJ2-1	CSVHGLADYYNEQFF	TGCAGCGTTCACGGACTAGCGGATTATTACAATGAGCAGTTCTTC
TRBV21-1	.	.	TRBJ2-3	CASSKAGRWTDTQYF	TGTGCCAGCAGCAAAGCAGGGAGGTGGACAGATACGCAGTATTTT
TRBV9	TRBD1	.	TRBJ1-2	CASYRGRNGYTF	TGTGCCAGTTACAGGGGGCGGAATGGCTACACCTTC
TRBV2	.	.	TRBJ1-2	CASSENRNYGYTF	TGTGCCAGCAGTGAAAACAGGAACTATGGCTACACCTTC
TRBV13	.	.	TRBJ2-3	CASSLGVGDEMLDTQYF	TGTGCCAGCAGCTTAGGCGTGGGAGATGAGATGCTCGATACGCAGTATTTT
TRBV27	.	.	TRBJ2-1	CASRLGAFSYNEQFF	TGTGCCAGCAGGTTGGGGGCCTTCTCCTACAATGAGCAGTTCTTC
TRBV6-1	.	.	TRBJ2-1	CASSPRDIYNEQFF	TGTGCCAGCAGTCCCCGGGACATATACAATGAGCAGTTCTTC
TRBV6-5	.	.	TRBJ2-4	CASSYSGEAKNIQYF	TGTGCCAGCAGTTACTCAGGAGAAGCCAAAAACATTCAGTACTTC
TRBV4-1	.	.	TRBJ2-7	CASSQGPSSASYEQYF	TGCGCCAGCAGCCAAGGCCCCTCTAGCGCGTCTTACGAGCAGTACTTC
TRBV7-9	TRBD1	.	TRBJ1-2	CASSLVGTGDGYTF	TGTGCCAGCAGCTTAGTGGGCACAGGGGATGGCTACACCTTC
TRBV27	TRBD2	medium-sized	TRBJ2-1	CASSLLAGGRNEQFF	TGTGCCAGCAGCCTATTAGCGGGAGGGCGCAATGAGCAGTTCTTC
TRBV6-4	TRBD1	.	TRBJ2-1	CASSRGQDSFEQFF	TGTGCCAGCAGCCGGGGACAGGATAGCTTCGAGCAGTTCTTC
TRBV19	TRBD2	.	TRBJ2-3	CASSIDGRRGAVTDTQYF	TGTGCCAGTAGTATAGATGGGAGGCGGGGGGCCGTCACAGATACGCAGTATTTT
TRBV27	TRBD1	.	TRBJ2-7	CASSSRQGQYEQYF	TGTGCCAGCAGTTCCCGACAGGGGCAGTACGAGCAGTACTTC
TRBV6-4	TRBD1	.	TRBJ2-1	CASSVGQGAGDEQFF	TGTGCCAGCAGTGTGGGACAGGGGGCAGGGGATGAGCAGTTCTTC
TRBV4-3	TRBD1	.	TRBJ2-1	CASSQDPGQHFDEQFF	TGCGCCAGCAGCCAAGACCCGGGACAGCATTTTGATGAGCAGTTCTTC
TRBV6-5	TRBD1	.	TRBJ2-7	CASSFRTGAYEQYF	TGTGCCAGCAGTTTTCGGACAGGGGCCTACGAGCAGTACTTC
TRBV27	.	.	TRBJ2-1	CASSFGDNEQFF	TGTGCCAGCAGTTTTGGAGACAATGAGCAGTTCTTC
TRBV25-1	.	.	TRBJ1-1	CASSVTELGAFF	TGTGCCAGCAGTGTTACAGAACTTGGAGCTTTCTTT
TRBV4-2	.	.	TRBJ2-7	CASSQEYTGEGSYEQYF	TGTGCCAGCAGCCAAGAATATACGGGAGAGGGCTCCTACGAGCAGTACTTC
TRBV15	.	few	TRBJ1-3	CATSRDLNSPSGNTIYF	TGTGCCACCAGCAGAGATCTGAACAGTCCCTCTGGAAACACCATATATTTT